Listed here are 21 T cell receptor beta chains from one sample, sequenced in a study of T cells in Graves' hyperthyroidism and ophthalmopathy. Researchers amplified the TCR beta CDR3 regions from RNA transcripts. An initial round of RT-PCR targeting the TCR CDR3 relied on the HTBI primer set. From the multiplex PCR reads, TCRdb called clonotypes with MiXCR, one entry per CDR3 protein. The data hold roughly 800,000 distinct CDR3 sequences, with 35% to 45% observed a single time. Material for sequencing was blood. Source of these receptors: a man aged 18-30 years with Graves' hyperthyroidism.

This chain uses TRBV29-1 with TRBJ1-1, with D tentatively TRBD1 (5 bases). The CDR3 loop spans 13 amino acids. Germline V gene sequence: CDR1 SQVTM, CDR2 ANQGSEA. Trimming cost V 3 bases and J 14 bases, with 22 bases left between them. This CDR3 is CSVESDTYNEQFF. As DNA, the CDR3 is TGCAGCGTTGAGTCGGACACGTACAATGAGCAGTTCTTT.

This clonotype was seen a few times. The chain links TRBV10-2 to TRBJ2-3; 10 bases map to TRBD2. The CDR3 covers 13 residues. Germline V gene sequence: CDR1 WSHSY, CDR2 SAAADI. The V and J ends lost 2 bases and 9 bases, in that order; junction bases with no gene match: 2. This CDR3 reads CASSELAGVTQYF. CDR3 nucleotide sequence: TGCGCCAGCAGTGAGCTAGCGGGAGTCACGCAGTATTTT.

The rearrangement uses TRBV7-9 and TRBJ1-1; no firm D call. The CDR3 is 15 amino acids. The germline V gene encodes CDR1 SEHNR and CDR2 FQNEAQ (reference sequence). Trimming cost V 1 base and J 4 bases, with 13 bases left between them. DNA of the CDR3: TGTGCCAGCAGCTTAGTCGCGGGTCATGTCACTGAAGCTTTCTTT. Protein sequence: CASSLVAGHVTEAFF.

This sequence joins TRBV13 and TRBJ1-1; possibly TRBD1 for D (5 bases). Germline V lookup: CDR1 PRHDT, CDR2 FYEKMQ (reference sequence). The CDR3 consists of 14 residues. Trimming shortened V by 5 bases and J by 4 bases, and 14 bases separated the two germline ends. CDR3 residues: CASSPHRDSTEAFF. The CDR3 nucleotides are TGTGCCAGCAGCCCGCATCGGGACTCCACTGAAGCTTTCTTT.

V is TRBV7-8 and J is TRBJ2-7, with D perhaps being TRBD1 or TRBD2 (5 bases each). Germline V gene data show CDR1 as SGHVS and CDR2 as FQNEAQ. Trimming left V 6 bases short and J 1 base short, with 16 bases between. This CDR3 region has 15 residues. The CDR3 nucleotides read TGTGCCAGCAGTAGATATGAGGGGCCTTCCTACGAGCAGTACTTC. Protein sequence: CASSRYEGPSYEQYF.

This clonotype was counted between two and nine times. The chain carries TRBV7-2 and TRBJ1-4; 7 nucleotides line up with TRBD1. This CDR3 contains 14 residues. V lost 4 bases to trimming and J lost 8 bases; unmatched junction nucleotides: 7. Germline V gene data show CDR1 as SGHTA and CDR2 as FQGNSA. DNA of the CDR3: TGTGCCAGCAGCTCCCAGGGGGGCGAGGAAAAACTGTTTTTT. This encodes CASSSQGGEEKLFF.

This clonotype was seen many times. The rearrangement uses TRBV29-1 and TRBJ2-7, with TRBD1 matching over 9 bases. The length of the CDR3 is 13 residues. The V gene's germline CDR1 is SQVTM and CDR2 ANQGSEA. V dropped 8 bases and J dropped 2; count of bases not matched to a gene: 7. This CDR3 reads CSTRTGETYEQYF. In DNA form, the CDR3 reads TGCAGCACCCGGACAGGGGAAACCTACGAGCAGTACTTC.

This clonotype was detected a few times. This chain uses TRBV5-8 with TRBJ2-5; TRBD1 might be the D (5 bases). The germline V gene has CDR1 SGHTS and CDR2 YDEGEE. V was clipped by 3 bases and J by 5 bases, with 14 bases between them. The CDR3 loop spans 14 amino acids. The CDR3: CASSSRWGSETQYF. Here the CDR3 DNA reads TGTGCCAGCAGCTCCCGTTGGGGCTCGGAGACCCAGTACTTC.

This clonotype has just a few counts. The gene calls are TRBV7-2 and TRBJ2-7; D unclear. Per germline, CDR1 SGHTA and CDR2 FQGNSA. The CDR3 is made up of 15 amino acids. With 5 bases removed from V and 2 bases from J, the gap between germline ends came to 16 bases. The CDR3 nucleotides are TGTGCCAGCAGCCCCCTATCGCTAACAGCCTACGAGCAGTACTTC. It yields the protein CASSPLSLTAYEQYF.

Regarding this clonotype: A much larger clone sits a single nucleotide away, making a read error possible. The chain is built from TRBV2 and TRBJ2-5, with D hard to call. Deletions cut 6 bases from V and 4 bases from J, with 21 bases between. Germline CDR1 and CDR2: SNHLY and FYNNEI. This CDR3 is 16 amino acids long. CDR3 bases: TGTGCCAGCAGAGACCTACTCGAAGGCTGGGGAGAGACCCAGTACTTC. As protein: CASRDLLEGWGETQYF.

This clonotype was counted a few times. The chain carries TRBV9 and TRBJ2-5; D may correspond to TRBD1 or TRBD2 (5 bases each). Germline V gene data show CDR1 as SGDLS and CDR2 as YYNGEE. Trimming shortened V by 3 bases and J by 1 base, and 13 bases separated the two germline ends. CDR3 length equals 15 residues. For the CDR3, the DNA is TGTGCCAGCAGCGCACTTGGGGGACCCCAAGAGACCCAGTACTTC. This encodes CASSALGGPQETQYF.

This clonotype was observed at least ten times. J is TRBJ1-3 and V is TRBV5-1; D possibly corresponds to TRBD1 (5 bases). The CDR3 is 15 amino acids. V was pared by 6 bases and J by 0 bases, with 13 bases between. Germline V gives CDR1 SGHRS, CDR2 YFSETQ. This chain's CDR3 is CASTPRGISGNTIYF. The CDR3 bases are TGCGCCAGCACGCCTCGGGGGATCTCTGGAAACACCATATATTTT.

The chain recombines TRBV11-2 with TRBJ1-2; D is undetermined. V was shortened by 1 base and J by 2 bases, with 14 bases between the two germline ends. In germline, CDR1 is SGHAT, CDR2 FQNNGV. This CDR3 is 16 amino acids long. CDR3 sequence: CASSLGLSAGNYGYTF. For the CDR3, the DNA is TGTGCCAGCAGCTTAGGGTTATCGGCCGGGAACTATGGCTACACCTTC.

This clonotype appeared once. Possible read error: a much larger clone is one base away. The rearrangement joins TRBV2 to TRBJ2-2, with TRBD2 as a possible D gene (6 bases). The CDR3 loop spans 15 amino acids. Germline V lookup: CDR1 SNHLY, CDR2 FYNNEI. The DNA for the CDR3 is TGTGCCAGCGTGGAGCGAGCGTGGGGTGGCGGGGAGCTGCTTTTT. Translating it yields CASVERAWGGGELLF.

This sequence joins TRBV20-1 and TRBJ1-6; 8 bases agree with TRBD1. After removal of 7 bases from V and 9 bases from J, the junction contained 5 bases not matched to a gene. CDR3 length: 12 residues. The germline gives CDR1 DFQATT, CDR2 SNEGSKA (reference sequence). The CDR3: CSGGTGGSPLHF. In DNA, the CDR3 is TGCAGTGGCGGGACAGGCGGTTCACCCCTCCACTTT.

In this sample, this clonotype turned up many times. The chain has TRBV20-1 and TRBJ1-6, with 10 bases fitting TRBD1. Trimming at V came to 6 bases and at J to 7 bases, leaving 6 bases not matched to a gene. This CDR3 has 14 residues. Germline CDR1 is DFQATT and CDR2 is SNEGSKA (reference sequence). CDR3 protein: CSATDRGPNSPLHF. CDR3 nucleotide sequence: TGCAGTGCCACTGACAGGGGGCCCAATTCACCCCTCCACTTT.

This clonotype was recorded many times. V is TRBV20-1 and J is TRBJ2-2, with TRBD2 identical over 12 bases. J gave up 1 base and V 5 bases, and 2 bases lay outside the gene matches. The CDR3 runs to 15 residues. CDR1 is DFQATT and CDR2 is SNEGSKA in the germline V gene (reference sequence). This chain's CDR3 is CSARTSGKNTGELFF. The DNA of the CDR3 is TGCAGTGCTCGGACTAGCGGGAAGAACACCGGGGAGCTGTTTTTT.

The rearrangement joins TRBV7-9 to TRBJ2-7; D unresolved. The length of the CDR3 is 12 residues. The germline V and J ends were trimmed by 5 bases and 5 bases, with 10 bases remaining between them. CDR1 and CDR2 from the germline V gene are SEHNR and FQNEAQ (reference sequence). CDR3 bases: TGTGCCAGCAGCCAACCCCCGAACGAGCAGTACTTC. It translates to CASSQPPNEQYF.

A few counts support this clonotype. The chain uses TRBV6-4 and TRBJ1-2, with 8 bases that match TRBD1. The length of the CDR3 is 16 residues. V was pared by 1 base and J by 4 bases, with 8 bases of the junction left unmatched. Germline V gives CDR1 MRHNA, CDR2 SNTAGT. This chain's CDR3 is CASSDYWTGRSYGYTF. As DNA, the CDR3 is TGTGCCAGCAGTGACTACTGGACAGGGAGAAGCTATGGCTACACCTTC.

V gene TRBV19 combines with J gene TRBJ2-2; D is unresolved. The CDR3 extends over 13 amino acids. Germline V CDR1 and CDR2: LNHDA, SQIVND (reference sequence). Trimming removed 3 bases from V and 1 base from J, with 3 bases in between. CDR3 nucleotides: TGTGCCAGTAGTATGAGGAACACCGGGGAGCTGTTTTTT. This sequence encodes CASSMRNTGELFF.

This clonotype was counted only a few times. The V call is TRBV4-1, the J call TRBJ1-1; D is unclear. The germline gives CDR1 MGHRA, CDR2 YSYEKL. Trimming shortened V by 2 bases and J by 4 bases, and 8 bases separated the two germline ends. CDR3 length: 13 residues. CDR3 DNA: TGCGCCAGCAGCCAAATGCAAGGCACTGAAGCTTTCTTT. It codes for CASSQMQGTEAFF.